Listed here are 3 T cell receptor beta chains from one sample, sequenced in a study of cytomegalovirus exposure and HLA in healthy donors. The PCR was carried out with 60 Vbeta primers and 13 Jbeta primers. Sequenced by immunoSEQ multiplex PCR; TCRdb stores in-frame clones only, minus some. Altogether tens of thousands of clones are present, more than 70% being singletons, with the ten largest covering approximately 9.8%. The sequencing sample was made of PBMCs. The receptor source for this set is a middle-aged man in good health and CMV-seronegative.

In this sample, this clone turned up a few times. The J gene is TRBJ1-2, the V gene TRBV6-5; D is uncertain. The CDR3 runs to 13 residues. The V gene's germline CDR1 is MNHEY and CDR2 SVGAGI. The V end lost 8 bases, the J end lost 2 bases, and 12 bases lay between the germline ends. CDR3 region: CASPRGLNYGYTF. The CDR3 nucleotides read TGTGCCAGCCCGCGGGGTCTAAACTATGGCTACACCTTC.

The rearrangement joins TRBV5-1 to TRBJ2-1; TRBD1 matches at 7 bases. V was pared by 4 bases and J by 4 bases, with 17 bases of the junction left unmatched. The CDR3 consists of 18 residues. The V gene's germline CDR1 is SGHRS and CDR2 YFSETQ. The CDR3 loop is CASSTSTKPGQKYNEQFF. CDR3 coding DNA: TGCGCCAGCAGCACATCTACTAAACCGGGACAGAAATACAATGAGCAGTTCTTC.

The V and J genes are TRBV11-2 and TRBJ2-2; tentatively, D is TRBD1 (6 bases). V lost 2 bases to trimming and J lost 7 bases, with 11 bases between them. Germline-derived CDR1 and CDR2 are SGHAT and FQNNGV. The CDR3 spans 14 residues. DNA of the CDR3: TGTGCCAGCAGCTTATCAGGGGCCGGCGGGGAGCTGTTTTTT. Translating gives CASSLSGAGGELFF.